These 14 T cell receptor beta chains were sequenced from one sample in a study of identical twins. TCRdb re-called the 5' RACE reads with MiXCR, one entry per CDR3 protein. The sample records about 890,000 distinct CDR3 sequences, approximately 13% being singletons. These data are also associated with another study on yellow fever vaccine responses in identical twins.

Input material: PBMCs. These receptors were collected from a woman aged 18-29 years in good health.

This clonotype was counted only a few times. The rearrangement links TRBV11-2 to TRBJ2-3; 15 bases align to TRBD2. CDR1 is SGHAT, CDR2 FQNNGV, per germline. The V gene end was trimmed by 1 base and the J gene end by 2 bases; junction bases not matched to a gene: 7. The CDR3 is 19 residues long. CDR3 region: CASSLGGLAGGTFTDTQYF. The CDR3 coding sequence is TGTGCCAGCAGCTTAGGGGGACTAGCGGGAGGCACCTTCACAGATACGCAGTATTTT. Drawing the rest from reference TRBV11-2 and TRBJ2-3, the complete variable domain is EAGVAQSPRYKIIEKRQSVAFWCNPISGHATLYWYQQILGQGPKLLIQFQNNGVVDDSQLPKDRFSAERLKGVDSTLKIQPAKLEDSAVYLCASSLGGLAGGTFTDTQYFGPGTRLTVL.

DNA of the CDR3: TGCAGTGCTAGAGGCAGGGGGGGCGGCTACACCTTC. Translating gives CSARGRGGGYTF. The chain uses TRBV20-1 and TRBJ1-2; 7 nucleotides line up with TRBD1. The length of the CDR3 is 12 residues. V lost 1 base, J lost 8 bases, and 4 bases stayed unmatched. CDR1 and CDR2 (germline): DFQATT, SNEGSKA (reference sequence).

The genes are TRBV5-1 and TRBJ2-7, with TRBD2 matching over 8 bases. CDR3 length: 17 amino acids. CDR1 is SGHRS and CDR2 is YFSETQ in the germline V gene. Trimming took 0 bases from V and 3 from J; bases not matched to a gene: 11. The CDR3 coding sequence is TGCGCCAGCAGCTTGGGGGGGCGCTGGACTAGCAGCTACGAGCAGTACTTC. Its translation: CASSLGGRWTSSYEQYF.

The chain recombines TRBV11-2 with TRBJ2-5, with a tentative D call TRBD2 (6 bases). Germline V gene lookup returns CDR1 SGHAT and CDR2 FQNNGV. The V end was cut by 5 bases, the J end by 3 bases, with 13 bases between. The CDR3 has 14 residues. CDR3 loop: CASSPDGGKETQYF. CDR3 DNA: TGTGCCAGCAGCCCCGATGGAGGGAAAGAGACCCAGTACTTC.

J is TRBJ2-7 and V is TRBV7-8, with 10 bases aligning to TRBD2. The CDR3 has 16 residues. Germline assignment: CDR1 SGHVS and CDR2 FQNEAQ. The trim removed 5 bases at V and 0 bases at J, leaving 7 bases unmatched. For the CDR3, the DNA is TGTGCCAGCAGCCCAGAGACTAGCGGGTTCTCCTACGAGCAGTACTTC. Protein: CASSPETSGFSYEQYF.

This clonotype was counted at least ten times. This chain joins TRBV29-1 and TRBJ1-1; D ambiguous. The CDR3 has 13 residues. Per the germline V gene, CDR1 is SQVTM and CDR2 is ANQGSEA. V was trimmed by 3 bases and J by 5 bases, leaving 13 bases between them. The CDR3 loop is CSVEGSRQTEAFF. DNA for the CDR3: TGCAGCGTTGAGGGCAGTCGACAAACTGAAGCTTTCTTT. The variable domain in full, completed from reference TRBV29-1 and TRBJ1-1, reads SAVISQKPSRDICQRGTSLTIQCQVDSQVTMMFWYRQQPGQSLTLIATANQGSEATYESGFVIDKFPISRPNLTFSTLTVSNMSPEDSSIYLCSVEGSRQTEAFFGQGTRLTVV.

This chain connects TRBV5-1 to TRBJ2-3; a possible D gene is TRBD1 (6 bases). The V end lost 0 bases, the J end lost 3 bases, and 11 bases lay between the germline ends. The CDR3 has 15 residues. The germline V gene encodes CDR1 SGHRS and CDR2 YFSETQ. The CDR3 nucleotides read TGCGCCAGCAGCTTGGTGGGGGCAGCTACAGATACGCAGTATTTT. Protein: CASSLVGAATDTQYF.

This chain links TRBV20-1 with TRBJ1-1; TRBD1 matches 10 bases. The length of the CDR3 is 16 residues. CDR1 and CDR2 (germline): DFQATT, SNEGSKA (reference sequence). J lost 3 bases, V lost 1 base, and 8 bases had no gene match. The CDR3, as DNA: TGCAGTGCTAGAGGAGACACCGGGACAGGGGACACTGAAGCTTTCTTT. It codes for CSARGDTGTGDTEAFF.

V gene TRBV20-1 combines with J gene TRBJ2-2, with D possibly being TRBD2 (6 bases). Per the germline V gene, CDR1 is DFQATT and CDR2 is SNEGSKA (reference sequence). V dropped 0 bases and J dropped 0 bases, with 14 bases sitting between them. This CDR3 comprises 17 residues. The CDR3 bases are TGCAGTGCTAGAGATCCAGGGCGGGGCCCGAACACCGGGGAGCTGTTTTTT. Its translation is CSARDPGRGPNTGELFF.

This clonotype has a handful of counts. This chain connects TRBV6-1 to TRBJ2-2, with 7 bases identical to TRBD2. Germline CDR1 and CDR2: MNHNS and SASEGT. V was pared by 6 bases and J by 0 bases, with 10 bases of the junction left unmatched. CDR3 size: 17 residues. CDR3: CASSRDYHPANTGELFF. The DNA for the CDR3 is TGTGCCAGCAGCCGGGACTATCACCCCGCGAACACCGGGGAGCTGTTTTTT.

In its sample, this clonotype was seen many times. The chain combines TRBV5-1 with TRBJ1-1, with unresolved D. This CDR3 contains 11 residues. Trimming removed 6 bases from V and 9 bases from J, with 12 bases in between. Germline-derived CDR1 and CDR2 are SGHRS and YFSETQ. The CDR3 loop is CASNSGEKAFF. The CDR3 nucleotides read TGCGCCAGCAACAGCGGGGAGAAAGCTTTCTTT.

This clonotype was counted between two and nine times. The chain uses TRBV18 and TRBJ2-1, with 10 bases matching TRBD1. The length of the CDR3 is 15 residues. Germline CDR1 is KGHSH and CDR2 is LQKENI. With 3 bases clipped from V and 15 bases from J, the junction kept 14 bases outside the gene matches. CDR3 sequence reads: CASSPKDRGRLWRFF. The DNA of the CDR3 is TGTGCCAGCTCACCGAAAGACAGGGGGCGGTTGTGGCGGTTCTTC.

The chain is built from TRBV6-1 and TRBJ2-3; TRBD2 aligns across 8 bases. The V and J ends lost 5 bases and 2 bases, in that order; junction bases with no gene match: 9. Germline V gene sequence: CDR1 MNHNS, CDR2 SASEGT. The CDR3 extends over 16 amino acids. CDR3 sequence: CASSQLTSAFTDTQYF. Written as DNA, the CDR3 is TGTGCCAGCAGTCAACTGACTAGCGCGTTCACAGATACGCAGTATTTT.

V and J are TRBV5-4 and TRBJ2-5; no definite D call. Trimming took off 1 base at V and 0 bases at J, with 10 bases between the two ends. The CDR3 spans 15 residues. Per the germline V gene, CDR1 is SGHNT and CDR2 is YYREEE (reference sequence). The CDR3 reads CASSLSWSDQETQYF. The DNA of the CDR3 is TGTGCCAGCAGCTTGAGTTGGTCAGACCAAGAGACCCAGTACTTC.